These T cell receptor beta chains were read from a single sample in a study of blood T cell repertoires in COVID-19. TCRdb keeps only in-frame clones here, not all; method: immunoSEQ multiplex PCR. The data show just over 90,000 clones, with around four fifths seen just once and around 15% held by the top ten. Sequencing input: peripheral blood. These receptor sequences come from a human donor in a cohort sampled during active COVID-19. CDR3s include the opening cysteine and the closing phenylalanine or tryptophan. The D gene is left open where the match is weak. Only some rows state a clone size, as once, few, many or a class for expanded clones.

J gene | clone size | D gene | V gene | CDR3 protein | CDR3 DNA
TRBJ1-6 | . | . | TRBV5-5 | CASSLGTATNSPLHF | TGTGCCAGCAGCTTGGGCACAGCTACGAATTCACCCCTCCACTTT
TRBJ1-5 | . | TRBD1 | TRBV19 | CASSTPEGQGYNNQPQHF | TGTGCCAGTAGTACCCCCGAGGGACAGGGGTACAACAATCAGCCCCAGCATTTT
TRBJ1-1 | . | . | TRBV3-1/TRBV3-2 | CASSPLAGMNTEAFF | TGTGCCAGCAGCCCCCTTGCAGGTATGAACACTGAAGCTTTCTTT
TRBJ1-6 | once | . | TRBV21-1 | CASSKEGERNNSPLHF | TGTGCCAGCAGCAAAGAGGGGGAACGGAATAATTCACCCCTCCACTTT
TRBJ1-1 | few | . | TRBV5-6 | CASSLTGRRTEAFF | TGTGCCAGCAGCTTGACAGGGCGACGCACTGAAGCTTTCTTT
TRBJ2-7 | . | TRBD2 | TRBV18 | CASSPKGLAGSYEQYF | TGTGCCAGCTCACCGAAAGGACTAGCGGGTTCCTACGAGCAGTACTTC
TRBJ2-1 | . | . | TRBV6-5 | CASGGKVAYNEQFF | TGTGCCAGTGGGGGGAAAGTCGCCTACAATGAGCAGTTCTTC
TRBJ1-2 | once | . | TRBV5-3 | CARSLSPYGYTF | TGTGCCAGAAGCTTGTCTCCCTATGGCTACACCTTC
TRBJ2-5 | . | TRBD1 | TRBV5-1 | CASRPGQSTETQYF | TGCGCCAGCAGACCGGGACAGTCGACGGAGACCCAGTACTTC
TRBJ2-7 | . | TRBD1 | TRBV12-3/TRBV12-4 | CASRGQGPYEQYF | TGTGCCAGCAGGGGACAGGGACCCTACGAGCAGTACTTC
TRBJ1-5 | . | . | TRBV19 | CASSMGRYRDGNQPQHF | TGTGCCAGTAGTATGGGCAGGTACAGGGATGGCAATCAGCCCCAGCATTTT
TRBJ2-7 | . | . | TRBV19 | CASSQRASRRDEQYF | TGTGCCAGTAGCCAGAGGGCTTCCAGACGGGATGAGCAGTACTTC
TRBJ2-2 | . | . | TRBV7-3 | CASRWGLTGELFF | TGTGCCAGCAGGTGGGGGCTCACCGGGGAGCTGTTTTTT
TRBJ2-5 | . | TRBD2 | TRBV11-3 | CASSAGATSGGKETQYF | TGTGCCAGCAGCGCGGGGGCAACTAGCGGGGGGAAAGAGACCCAGTACTTC
TRBJ2-3 | . | TRBD2 | TRBV5-4 | CASSSGLAAGASTDTQYF | TGTGCCAGCAGCTCCGGACTAGCGGCCGGTGCTAGCACAGATACGCAGTATTTT
TRBJ1-3 | . | . | TRBV6-5 | CASSYSGQGIGNTIYF | TGTGCCAGCAGTTACTCGGGGCAGGGGATTGGAAACACCATATATTTT
TRBJ2-7 | . | . | TRBV18 | CASSPLVKRDEQYF | TGTGCCAGCTCACCATTGGTCAAACGGGACGAGCAGTACTTC
TRBJ2-3 | . | TRBD2 | TRBV9 | CASSVKPSGRFSDTQYF | TGTGCCAGCAGCGTAAAACCATCCGGGAGGTTCTCAGATACGCAGTATTTT
TRBJ2-5 | . | TRBD1 | TRBV18 | CASSPRQGRETQYF | TGTGCCAGCTCACCACGACAGGGGAGAGAGACCCAGTACTTC
TRBJ2-2 | few | TRBD1 | TRBV14 | CASSRPGQGAREDTGELFF | TGTGCCAGCAGCCGCCCGGGACAGGGGGCCCGTGAGGACACCGGGGAGCTGTTTTTT
TRBJ2-1 | . | TRBD2 | TRBV4-2 | CASSESGSGNEQFF | TGTGCCAGCAGCGAAAGCGGGAGTGGGAATGAGCAGTTCTTC
TRBJ2-5 | . | . | TRBV21-1 | CASRTNPRGRRETQYF | TGTGCCAGCAGGACTAATCCCCGAGGACGACGGGAGACCCAGTACTTC
TRBJ1-2 | . | . | TRBV5-6 | CASSLGQGNYGYTF | TGTGCCAGCAGCTTGGGGCAGGGGAACTATGGCTACACCTTC
TRBJ2-1 | once | . | TRBV9 | CASSVGTGSEQFF | TGTGCCAGCAGCGTAGGTACAGGGTCGGAGCAGTTCTTC
TRBJ2-7 | . | TRBD1 | TRBV6-5 | CASTGGPPYEQYF | TGTGCCAGTACAGGGGGCCCTCCCTACGAGCAGTACTTC
TRBJ2-1 | . | TRBD2 | TRBV6-5 | CASRSGTSNEQFF | TGTGCCAGCAGATCCGGGACTAGCAATGAGCAGTTCTTC
TRBJ2-2 | . | TRBD2 | TRBV2 | CASNPRAGEAGELFF | TGTGCCAGCAACCCCAGGGCGGGAGAAGCCGGGGAGCTGTTTTTT
TRBJ2-1 | . | . | TRBV7-9 | CASSLGAGPTSLRGFF | TGTGCCAGCAGCTTAGGAGCGGGACCGACCTCTCTCAGGGGGTTCTTC
TRBJ2-1 | many | TRBD2 | TRBV28 | CASGLARNEQFF | TGTGCCTCGGGACTAGCGAGGAATGAGCAGTTCTTC
TRBJ1-6 | few | . | TRBV5-1 | CASSGGQTNSPLHF | TGCGCCAGCAGCGGTGGACAGACTAATTCACCCCTCCACTTT
TRBJ2-3 | . | TRBD2 | TRBV7-9 | CASSRGASGDTQYF | TGTGCCAGCTCACGAGGGGCTAGCGGTGATACGCAGTATTTT
TRBJ1-1 | . | TRBD1 | TRBV19 | CASSARDRGGTEAFF | TGTGCCAGTAGTGCCCGGGACAGGGGAGGCACTGAAGCTTTCTTT
TRBJ2-7 | . | TRBD1 | TRBV11-2 | CASSGDRPPYEQYF | TGTGCCAGCAGCGGGGACAGACCCCCCTACGAGCAGTACTTC
TRBJ1-1 | . | TRBD1 | TRBV5-1 | CASSLLGTALSEAFF | TGCGCCAGCAGCTTACTGGGGACAGCTTTATCTGAAGCTTTCTTT
TRBJ1-5 | . | . | TRBV5-8 | CASSLPPEPQHF | TGTGCCAGCAGCCTACCCCCGGAGCCCCAGCATTTT
TRBJ2-7 | . | . | TRBV2 | CASSRDSRDYEQYF | TGTGCCAGCAGCCGGGACTCCAGAGACTACGAGCAGTACTTC
TRBJ2-5 | . | TRBD1 | TRBV5-1 | CASSFTSGGVSETQYF | TGCGCCAGCAGCTTTACTTCAGGGGGCGTTTCGGAGACCCAGTACTTC
TRBJ1-1 | . | TRBD1 | TRBV6-5 | CAGQTTGKTEAFF | TGTGCCGGGCAAACGACAGGGAAAACTGAAGCTTTCTTT
TRBJ2-2 | . | TRBD1 | TRBV2 | CASSETGQGIPGELFF | TGTGCCAGCAGTGAAACGGGACAGGGGATTCCCGGGGAGCTGTTTTTT
TRBJ1-2 | . | . | TRBV15 | CATSEGSNYGYTF | TGTGCCACCAGCGAGGGTTCAAACTATGGCTACACCTTC
TRBJ1-1 | . | TRBD1 | TRBV18 | CASSEYRGNTEAFF | TGTGCCAGCTCAGAATACAGGGGGAACACTGAAGCTTTCTTT
TRBJ1-6 | . | TRBD1 | TRBV2 | CASKEGAVNSPLHF | TGTGCCAGCAAGGAGGGGGCGGTTAATTCACCCCTCCACTTT
TRBJ1-5 | . | TRBD1 | TRBV19 | CASSPTGGSNQPQHF | TGTGCCAGTAGTCCTACAGGGGGAAGCAATCAGCCCCAGCATTTT
TRBJ2-1 | . | . | TRBV20-1 | CSARLQGWQFF | TGCAGTGCTAGACTCCAGGGGTGGCAGTTCTTC
TRBJ1-5 | . | . | TRBV18 | CASSRDGGKGQPQHF | TGTGCCAGCTCACGGGACGGGGGTAAGGGGCAGCCCCAGCATTTT